This TCR beta chain is from a study of regulatory T cells in long-lasting Graves disease. The wider study: The antithyroid drugs taken by newly diagnosed Graves' patients had been used for under 3 months.

This clonotype occurred many times. Its antigen is not identified. Time point given: newly diagnosed GD, antithyroid drugs for less than 3 months. After RNA was extracted from PBMCs, the TCR library was made from it. CDR3-region Arm-PCR and iRepertoire HTBI primers produced the TCR beta libraries. MiXCR, applied by TCRdb to the multiplex PCR reads, yields one record per CDR3 protein. Of around 250,000 distinct CDR3 sequences listed, 18% are singletons. Study results and limitations: Whereas new patients shared about a thousand public clonotypes, persistent patients shared more, at 2,741.

These sequences were also reported in another study, on T cells in Graves' hyperthyroidism and ophthalmopathy. That work states: Among the patients, aged 18 to 65, hyperthyroidism was newly diagnosed and had lasted under 2 months.

The TCR was taken from a young woman with Graves disease. The specimen was peripheral blood mononuclear cells (PBMCs), collected at new diagnosis, from a patient treated with antithyroid drugs.

The CDR3, as DNA: TGTGCCAGCAGAACAGGGTATTACGACTACACCTTC. It yields the protein CASRTGYYDYTF. This sequence joins TRBV25-1 and TRBJ1-2, with D perhaps TRBD1 (6 bases). In germline, CDR1 is MGHDK, CDR2 SYGVNS. This CDR3 has 12 amino acids. Trimming took off 6 bases at V and 10 bases at J, with 15 bases between the two ends.